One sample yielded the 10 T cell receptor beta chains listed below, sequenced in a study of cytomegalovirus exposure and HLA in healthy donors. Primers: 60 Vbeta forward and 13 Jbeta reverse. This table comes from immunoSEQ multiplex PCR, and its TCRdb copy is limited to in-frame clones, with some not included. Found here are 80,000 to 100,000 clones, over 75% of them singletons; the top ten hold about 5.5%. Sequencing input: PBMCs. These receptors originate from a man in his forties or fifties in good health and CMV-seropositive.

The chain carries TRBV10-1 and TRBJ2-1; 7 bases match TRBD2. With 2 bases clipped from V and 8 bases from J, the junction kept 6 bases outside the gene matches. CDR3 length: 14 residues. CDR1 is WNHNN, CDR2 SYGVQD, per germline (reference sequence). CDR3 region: CASSEGLGMDEQFF. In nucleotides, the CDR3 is TGCGCCAGCAGTGAGGGACTAGGGATGGATGAGCAGTTCTTC.

This CDR3 reads CASSTRQGSYNEQFF. DNA for the CDR3: TGCGCCAGCAGCACGAGACAGGGGTCCTACAATGAGCAGTTCTTC. The genes are TRBV5-1 and TRBJ2-1, with 8 positions matching TRBD1. In germline, CDR1 is SGHRS, CDR2 YFSETQ. With 4 bases clipped from V and 1 base from J, the junction kept 4 bases outside the gene matches. This CDR3 spans 15 amino acids.

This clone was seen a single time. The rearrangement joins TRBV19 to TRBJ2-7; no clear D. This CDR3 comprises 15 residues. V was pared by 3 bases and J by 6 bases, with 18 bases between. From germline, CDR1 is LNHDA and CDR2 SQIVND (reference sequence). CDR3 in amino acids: CASSILRSPASEQYF. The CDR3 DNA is TGTGCCAGTAGTATCCTTCGTTCACCAGCGAGCGAGCAGTACTTC.

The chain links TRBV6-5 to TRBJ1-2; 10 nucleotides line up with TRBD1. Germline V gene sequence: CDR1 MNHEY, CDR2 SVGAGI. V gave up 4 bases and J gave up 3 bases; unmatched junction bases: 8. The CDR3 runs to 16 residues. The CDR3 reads CASSSGQGGAYYGYTF. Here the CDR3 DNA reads TGTGCCAGCAGTTCAGGACAGGGGGGCGCCTACTATGGCTACACCTTC.

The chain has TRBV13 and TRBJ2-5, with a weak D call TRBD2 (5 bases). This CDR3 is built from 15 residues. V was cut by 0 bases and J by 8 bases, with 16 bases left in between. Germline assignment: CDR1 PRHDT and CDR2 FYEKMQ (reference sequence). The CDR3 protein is CASSLGRGRLGTQYF. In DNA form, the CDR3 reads TGTGCCAGCAGCTTAGGCCGAGGGCGTTTGGGAACCCAGTACTTC.

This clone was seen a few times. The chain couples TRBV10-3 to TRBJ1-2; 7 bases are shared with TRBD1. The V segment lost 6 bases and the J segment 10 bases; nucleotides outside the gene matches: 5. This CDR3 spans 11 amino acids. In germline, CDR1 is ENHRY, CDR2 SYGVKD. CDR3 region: CAIRGGGNYTF. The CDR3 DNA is TGTGCCATCAGAGGGGGCGGGAACTACACCTTC.

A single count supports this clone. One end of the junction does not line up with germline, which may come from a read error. The CDR3 DNA follows: TGTTCCAGCAGCCCATGGACAGGGAAGGGAACTAACTATGGCTACACCTTC. Translating it yields CSSSPWTGKGTNYGYTF. The genes are TRBV7-9 and TRBJ1-2; 8 bases are shared with TRBD1. Germline lookup yields CDR1 SEHNR and CDR2 FQNEAQ (reference sequence). The CDR3 is 17 amino acids. Drawing the rest from reference TRBV7-9 and TRBJ1-2, the complete variable domain is DTGVSQNPRHKITKRGQNVTFRCDPISEHNRLYWYRQTLGQGPEFLTYFQNEAQLEKSRLLSDRFSAERPKGSFSTLEIQRTEQGDSAMYLCSSSPWTGKGTNYGYTFGSGTRLTVV.

CDR3 amino acids: CASSLSLRVDEQYF. The CDR3 region has the DNA TGTGCCAGCAGCTTGAGTCTTCGCGTGGACGAGCAGTACTTC. The chain employs TRBV7-9 and TRBJ2-7; no clear D gene. Looked up from germline, CDR1 is SEHNR and CDR2 is FQNEAQ (reference sequence). V lost 3 bases to trimming and J lost 5 bases, with 14 bases between them. This CDR3 comprises 14 residues. The whole variable domain, filled in from reference TRBV7-9 and TRBJ2-7, reads DTGVSQNPRHKITKRGQNVTFRCDPISEHNRLYWYRQTLGQGPEFLTYFQNEAQLEKSRLLSDRFSAERPKGSFSTLEIQRTEQGDSAMYLCASSLSLRVDEQYFGPGTRLTVT.

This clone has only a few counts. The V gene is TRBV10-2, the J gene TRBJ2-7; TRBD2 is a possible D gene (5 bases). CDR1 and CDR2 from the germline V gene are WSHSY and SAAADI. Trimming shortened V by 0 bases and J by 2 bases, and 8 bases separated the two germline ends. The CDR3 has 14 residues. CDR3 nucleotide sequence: TGCGCCAGCAGTGAGTCGTCCGGGGCCTACGAGCAGTACTTC. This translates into CASSESSGAYEQYF.

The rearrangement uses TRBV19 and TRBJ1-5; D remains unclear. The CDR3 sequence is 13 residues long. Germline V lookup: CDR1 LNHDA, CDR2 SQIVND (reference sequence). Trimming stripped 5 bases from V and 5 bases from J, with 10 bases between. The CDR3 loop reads CASSHQMDQPQHF. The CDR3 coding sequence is TGTGCCAGTAGTCACCAGATGGATCAGCCCCAGCATTTT. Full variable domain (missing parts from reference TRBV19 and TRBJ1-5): DGGITQSPKYLFRKEGQNVTLSCEQNLNHDAMYWYRQDPGQGLRLIYYSQIVNDFQKGDIAEGYSVSREKKESFPLTVTSAQKNPTAFYLCASSHQMDQPQHFGDGTRLSIL.